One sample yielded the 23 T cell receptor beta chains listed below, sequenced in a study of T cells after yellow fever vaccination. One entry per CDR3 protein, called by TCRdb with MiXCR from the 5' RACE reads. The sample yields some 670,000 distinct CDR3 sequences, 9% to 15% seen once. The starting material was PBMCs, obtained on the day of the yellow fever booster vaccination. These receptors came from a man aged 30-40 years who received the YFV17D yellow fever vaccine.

Written as DNA, the CDR3 is TGTGCCAGCAGCCAGAGGAGGAGTGGCTATGAGCAGTTCTTC. Translation: CASSQRRSGYEQFF. The gene calls are TRBV9 and TRBJ2-1; D perhaps matches TRBD2 (5 bases). There are 14 residues in the CDR3. Germline V gene data show CDR1 as SGDLS and CDR2 as YYNGEE. Trimming took 4 bases from V and 8 from J, leaving 16 bases between them.

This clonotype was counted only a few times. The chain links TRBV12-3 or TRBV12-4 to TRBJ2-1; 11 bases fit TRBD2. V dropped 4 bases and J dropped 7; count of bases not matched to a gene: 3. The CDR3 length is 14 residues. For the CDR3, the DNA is TGTGCCAGCAGTTGGAGGACTAGCGGGAATGAGCAGTTCTTC. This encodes CASSWRTSGNEQFF.

DNA for the CDR3: TGTGCCAGCAGTTATCCGGACGGGAAAGAGACCCAGTACTTC. Its protein is CASSYPDGKETQYF. This chain links TRBV6-2 or TRBV6-3 with TRBJ2-5, with a tentative D call TRBD2 (5 bases). The CDR3 has 14 residues. Trimming stripped 3 bases from V and 3 bases from J, with 11 bases between. Germline V lookup: CDR1 MNHEY, CDR2 SVGEGT.

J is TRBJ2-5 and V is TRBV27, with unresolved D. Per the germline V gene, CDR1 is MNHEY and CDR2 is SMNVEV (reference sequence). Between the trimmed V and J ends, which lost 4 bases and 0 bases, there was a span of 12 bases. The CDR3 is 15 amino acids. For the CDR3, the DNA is TGTGCCAGCAGTTCAGACCCAAGATACCAAGAGACCCAGTACTTC. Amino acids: CASSSDPRYQETQYF.

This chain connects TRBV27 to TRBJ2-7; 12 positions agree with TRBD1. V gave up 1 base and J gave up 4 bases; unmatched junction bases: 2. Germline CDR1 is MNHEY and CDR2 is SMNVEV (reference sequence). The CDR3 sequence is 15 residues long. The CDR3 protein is CASSLLGQGAYEQYF. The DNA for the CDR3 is TGTGCCAGCAGTTTATTGGGACAGGGGGCATACGAGCAGTACTTC.

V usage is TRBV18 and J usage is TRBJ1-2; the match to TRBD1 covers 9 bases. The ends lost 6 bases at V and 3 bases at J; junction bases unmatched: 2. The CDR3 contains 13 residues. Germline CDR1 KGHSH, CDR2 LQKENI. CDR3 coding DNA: TGTGCCAGCTCCCGGGACAGGGACTATGGCTACACCTTC. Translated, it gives CASSRDRDYGYTF.

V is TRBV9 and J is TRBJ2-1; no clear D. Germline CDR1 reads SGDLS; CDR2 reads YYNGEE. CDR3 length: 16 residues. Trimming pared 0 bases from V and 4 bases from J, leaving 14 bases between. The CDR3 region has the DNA TGTGCCAGCAGCGTAGATCACACCGTAGAATACAATGAGCAGTTCTTC. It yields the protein CASSVDHTVEYNEQFF.

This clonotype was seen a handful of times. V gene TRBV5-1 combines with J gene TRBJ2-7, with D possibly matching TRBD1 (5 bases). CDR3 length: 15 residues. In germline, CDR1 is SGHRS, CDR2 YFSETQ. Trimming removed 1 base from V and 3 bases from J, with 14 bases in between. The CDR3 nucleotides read TGCGCCAGCAGCTTGAGCCAGGGATCAGGCTACGAGCAGTACTTC. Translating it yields CASSLSQGSGYEQYF. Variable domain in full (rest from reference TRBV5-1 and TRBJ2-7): KAGVTQTPRYLIKTRGQQVTLSCSPISGHRSVSWYQQTPGQGLQFLFEYFSETQRNKGNFPGRFSGRQFSNSRSEMNVSTLELGDSALYLCASSLSQGSGYEQYFGPGTRLTVT.

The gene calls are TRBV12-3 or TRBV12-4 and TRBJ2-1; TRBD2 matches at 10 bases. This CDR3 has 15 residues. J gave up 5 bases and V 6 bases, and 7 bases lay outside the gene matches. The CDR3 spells CASSQAGGPHNEQFF. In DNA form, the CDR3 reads TGTGCCAGCAGCCAAGCGGGAGGGCCTCACAATGAGCAGTTCTTC.

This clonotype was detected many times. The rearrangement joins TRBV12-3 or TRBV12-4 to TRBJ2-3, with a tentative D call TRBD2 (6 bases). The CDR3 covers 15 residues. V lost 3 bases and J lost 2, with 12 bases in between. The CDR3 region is CASSLLGLPTDTQYF. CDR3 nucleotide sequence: TGTGCCAGCAGTTTGTTGGGACTCCCCACAGATACGCAGTATTTT.

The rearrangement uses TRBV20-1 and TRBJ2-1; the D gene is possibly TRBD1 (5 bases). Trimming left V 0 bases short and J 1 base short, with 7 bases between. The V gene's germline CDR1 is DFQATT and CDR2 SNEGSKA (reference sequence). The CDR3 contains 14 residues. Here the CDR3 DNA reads TGCAGTGCTAGAGAAGGGGTGTCCTACAATGAGCAGTTCTTC. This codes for CSAREGVSYNEQFF.

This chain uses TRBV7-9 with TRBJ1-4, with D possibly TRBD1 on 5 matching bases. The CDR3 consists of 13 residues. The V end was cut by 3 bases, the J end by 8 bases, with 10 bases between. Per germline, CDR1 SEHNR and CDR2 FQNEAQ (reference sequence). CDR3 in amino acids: CASSLQGREKLFF. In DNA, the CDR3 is TGTGCCAGCAGCTTGCAGGGCCGGGAAAAACTGTTTTTT.

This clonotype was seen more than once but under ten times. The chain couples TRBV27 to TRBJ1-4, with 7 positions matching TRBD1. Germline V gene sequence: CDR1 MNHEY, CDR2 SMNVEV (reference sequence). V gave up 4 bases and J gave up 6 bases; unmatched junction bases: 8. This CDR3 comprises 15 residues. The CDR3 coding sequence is TGTGCCAGCAGTTCGGGGGAGGGGGCGCATGAAAAACTGTTTTTT. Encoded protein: CASSSGEGAHEKLFF.

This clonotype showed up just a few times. CDR3 sequence reads: CSVVGATGELFF. The CDR3 bases are TGCAGCGTTGTGGGAGCCACCGGGGAGCTGTTTTTT. This chain links TRBV29-1 with TRBJ2-2, with a possible D match to TRBD2 (5 bases). The CDR3 contains 12 residues. CDR1 is SQVTM, CDR2 ANQGSEA, per germline. V was shortened by 4 bases and J by 4 bases, with 7 bases between the two germline ends.

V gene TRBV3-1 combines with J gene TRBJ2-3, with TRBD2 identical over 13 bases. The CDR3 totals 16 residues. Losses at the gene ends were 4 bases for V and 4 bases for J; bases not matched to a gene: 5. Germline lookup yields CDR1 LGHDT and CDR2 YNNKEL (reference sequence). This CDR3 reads CASSRRLAGGADTQYF. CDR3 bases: TGTGCCAGCAGCCGACGACTAGCGGGGGGCGCAGATACGCAGTATTTT.

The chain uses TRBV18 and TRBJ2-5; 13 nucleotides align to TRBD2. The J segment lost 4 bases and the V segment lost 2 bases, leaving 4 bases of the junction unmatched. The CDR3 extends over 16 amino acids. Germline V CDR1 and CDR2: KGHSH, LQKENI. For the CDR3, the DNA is TGTGCCAGCTCACCAGGACTAGCGGGAGTGGCAGAGACCCAGTACTTC. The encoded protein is CASSPGLAGVAETQYF.

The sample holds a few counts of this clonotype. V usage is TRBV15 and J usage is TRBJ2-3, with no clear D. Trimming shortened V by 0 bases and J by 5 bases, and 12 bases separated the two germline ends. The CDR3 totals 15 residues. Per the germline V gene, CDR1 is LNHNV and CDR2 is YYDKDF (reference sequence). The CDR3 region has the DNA TGTGCCACCAGCAGAGAAGGCGGTCTCGAAGATACGCAGTATTTT. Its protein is CATSREGGLEDTQYF.

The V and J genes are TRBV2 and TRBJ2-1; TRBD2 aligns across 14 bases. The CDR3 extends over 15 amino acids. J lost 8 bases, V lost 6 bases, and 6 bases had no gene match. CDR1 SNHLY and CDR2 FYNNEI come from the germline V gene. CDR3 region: CASSLTSGREDEQFF. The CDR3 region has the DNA TGTGCCAGCAGCCTGACTAGCGGGAGGGAGGATGAGCAGTTCTTC. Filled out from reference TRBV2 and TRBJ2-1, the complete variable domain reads EPEVTQTPSHQVTQMGQEVILRCVPISNHLYFYWYRQILGQKVEFLVSFYNNEISEKSEIFDDQFSVERPDGSNFTLKIRSTKLEDSAMYFCASSLTSGREDEQFFGPGTRLTVL.

CDR3 region: CASSYPFGQGGNQPQHF. Written as DNA, the CDR3 is TGTGCCAGCAGTTACCCGTTCGGGCAGGGGGGCAATCAGCCCCAGCATTTT. The chain employs TRBV6-5 and TRBJ1-5; 7 positions match TRBD1. Looked up from germline, CDR1 is MNHEY and CDR2 is SVGAGI. The V segment lost 2 bases and the J segment 2 bases; nucleotides outside the gene matches: 9. This CDR3 comprises 17 residues.

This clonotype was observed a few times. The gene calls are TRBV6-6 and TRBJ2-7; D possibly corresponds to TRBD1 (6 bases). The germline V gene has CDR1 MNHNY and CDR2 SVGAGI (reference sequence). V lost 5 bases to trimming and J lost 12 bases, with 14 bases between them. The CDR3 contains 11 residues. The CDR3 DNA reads TGTGCCAGCAGTGACCTACAGGGACGGTACTTC. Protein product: CASSDLQGRYF.

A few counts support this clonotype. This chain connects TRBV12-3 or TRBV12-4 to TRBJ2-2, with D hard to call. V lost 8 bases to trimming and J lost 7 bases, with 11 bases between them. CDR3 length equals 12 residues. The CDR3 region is CASWADRGELFF. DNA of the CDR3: TGTGCCAGCTGGGCCGACCGCGGGGAGCTGTTTTTT.

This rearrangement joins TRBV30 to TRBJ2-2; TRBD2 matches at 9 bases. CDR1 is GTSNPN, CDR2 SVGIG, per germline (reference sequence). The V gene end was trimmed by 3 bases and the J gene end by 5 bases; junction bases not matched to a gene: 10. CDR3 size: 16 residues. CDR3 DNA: TGTGCCTGGAGAGTTAGCGGGACTAGCAGAACCGGGGAGCTGTTTTTT. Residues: CAWRVSGTSRTGELFF. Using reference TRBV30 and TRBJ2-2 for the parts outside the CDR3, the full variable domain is SQTIHQWPATLVQPVGSPLSLECTVEGTSNPNLYWYRQAAGRGLQLLFYSVGIGQISSEVPQNLSASRPQDRQFILSSKKLLLSDSGFYLCAWRVSGTSRTGELFFGEGSRLTVL.

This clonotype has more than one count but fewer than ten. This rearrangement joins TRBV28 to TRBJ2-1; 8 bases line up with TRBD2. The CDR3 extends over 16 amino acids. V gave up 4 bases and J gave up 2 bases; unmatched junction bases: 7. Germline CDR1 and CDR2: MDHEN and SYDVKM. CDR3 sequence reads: CASSSLPGGTYNEQFF. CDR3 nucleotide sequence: TGTGCCAGCAGTTCCCTTCCGGGAGGGACCTACAATGAGCAGTTCTTC.